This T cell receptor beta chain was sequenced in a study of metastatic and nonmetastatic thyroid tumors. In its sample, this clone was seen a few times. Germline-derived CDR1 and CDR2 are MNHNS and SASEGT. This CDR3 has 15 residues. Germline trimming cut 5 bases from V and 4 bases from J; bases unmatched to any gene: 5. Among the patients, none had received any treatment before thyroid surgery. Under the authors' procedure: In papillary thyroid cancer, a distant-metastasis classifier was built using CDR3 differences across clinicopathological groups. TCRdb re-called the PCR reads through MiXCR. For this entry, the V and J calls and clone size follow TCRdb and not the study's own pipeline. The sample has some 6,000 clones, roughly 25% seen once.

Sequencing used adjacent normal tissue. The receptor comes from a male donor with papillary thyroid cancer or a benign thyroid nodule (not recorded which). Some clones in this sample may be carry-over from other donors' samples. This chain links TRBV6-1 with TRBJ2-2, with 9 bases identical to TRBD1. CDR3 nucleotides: TGTGCCAGCAGTCCAGGACAGGGGATCACCGGGGAGCTGTTTTTT. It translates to CASSPGQGITGELFF.